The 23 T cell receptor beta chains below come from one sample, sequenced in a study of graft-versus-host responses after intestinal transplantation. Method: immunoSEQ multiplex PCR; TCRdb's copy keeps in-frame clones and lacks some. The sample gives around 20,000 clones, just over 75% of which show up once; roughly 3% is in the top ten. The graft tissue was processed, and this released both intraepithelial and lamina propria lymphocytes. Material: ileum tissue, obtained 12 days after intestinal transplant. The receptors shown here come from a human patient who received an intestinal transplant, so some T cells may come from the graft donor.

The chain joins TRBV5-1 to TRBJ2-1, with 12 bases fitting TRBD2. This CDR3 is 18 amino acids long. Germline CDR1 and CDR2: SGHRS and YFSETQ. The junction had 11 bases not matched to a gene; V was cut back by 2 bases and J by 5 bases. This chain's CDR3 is CASSLQDGLAGRNNEQFF. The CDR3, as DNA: TGCGCCAGCAGCTTACAAGACGGACTAGCGGGGAGAAACAATGAGCAGTTCTTC.

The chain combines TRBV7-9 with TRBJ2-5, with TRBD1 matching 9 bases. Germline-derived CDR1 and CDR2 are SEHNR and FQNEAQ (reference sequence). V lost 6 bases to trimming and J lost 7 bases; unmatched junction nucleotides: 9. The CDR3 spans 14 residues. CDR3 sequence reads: CASRAQGAVGTQYF. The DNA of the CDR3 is TGTGCCAGCAGGGCACAGGGGGCGGTCGGGACCCAGTACTTC.

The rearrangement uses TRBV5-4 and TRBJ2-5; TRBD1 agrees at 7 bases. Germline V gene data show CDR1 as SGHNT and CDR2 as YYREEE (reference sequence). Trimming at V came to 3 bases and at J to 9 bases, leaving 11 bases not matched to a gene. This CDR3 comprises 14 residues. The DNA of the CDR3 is TGTGCCAGCAGCTCGACAGGGTCCCTAAGGGCCCAGTACTTC. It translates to CASSSTGSLRAQYF.

The CDR3 DNA reads TGTGCCAGCAGCTTGCGGGGGGGTTACACTGAAGCTTTCTTT. Translating gives CASSLRGGYTEAFF. The chain couples TRBV5-6 to TRBJ1-1, with D perhaps TRBD1 (5 bases). This CDR3 has 14 amino acids. V was trimmed by 1 base and J by 3 bases, leaving 10 bases between them. Germline V gene data show CDR1 as SGHDT and CDR2 as YYEEEE.

The CDR3 region has the DNA TGTGCCAGCAGCTTACAGACAGGGGTTAGGAACACCATATATTTT. Translated: CASSLQTGVRNTIYF. The rearrangement uses TRBV7-9 and TRBJ1-3; 8 bases line up with TRBD1. The V segment lost 2 bases and the J segment 7 bases; nucleotides outside the gene matches: 7. The germline CDR1 and CDR2 sequences are SEHNR and FQNEAQ (reference sequence). The CDR3 has 15 amino acids.

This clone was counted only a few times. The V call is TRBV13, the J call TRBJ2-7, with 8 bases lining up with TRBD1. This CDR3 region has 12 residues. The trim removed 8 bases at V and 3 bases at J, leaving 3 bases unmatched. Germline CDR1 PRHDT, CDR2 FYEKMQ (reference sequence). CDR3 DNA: TGTGCCAGCTCAGGGGGCGGCTACGAGCAGTACTTC. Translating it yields CASSGGGYEQYF.

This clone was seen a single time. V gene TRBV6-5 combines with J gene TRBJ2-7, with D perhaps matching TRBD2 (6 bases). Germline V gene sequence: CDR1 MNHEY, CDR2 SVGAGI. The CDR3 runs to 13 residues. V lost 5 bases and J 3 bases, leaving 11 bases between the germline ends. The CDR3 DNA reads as TGTGCCAGCAGTGAAGTGGGGGGCTACGAGCAGTACTTC. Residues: CASSEVGGYEQYF.

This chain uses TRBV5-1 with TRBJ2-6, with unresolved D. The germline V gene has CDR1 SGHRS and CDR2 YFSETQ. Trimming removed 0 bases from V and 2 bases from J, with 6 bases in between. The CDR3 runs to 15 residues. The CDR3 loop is CASSLDATGANVLTF. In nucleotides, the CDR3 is TGCGCCAGCAGCTTGGACGCGACTGGGGCCAACGTCCTGACTTTC.

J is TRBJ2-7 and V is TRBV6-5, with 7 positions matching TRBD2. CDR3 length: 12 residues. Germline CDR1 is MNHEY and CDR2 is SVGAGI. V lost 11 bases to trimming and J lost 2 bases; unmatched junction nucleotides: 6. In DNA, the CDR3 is TGTGCCGTCCATCGGGGGGCCTACGAGCAGTACTTC. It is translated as CAVHRGAYEQYF.

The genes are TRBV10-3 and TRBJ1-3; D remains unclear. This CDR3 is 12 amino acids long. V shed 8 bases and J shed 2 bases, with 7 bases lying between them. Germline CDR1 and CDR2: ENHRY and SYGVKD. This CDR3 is CAIASAGNTIYF. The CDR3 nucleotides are TGTGCCATCGCGTCTGCTGGAAACACCATATATTTT.

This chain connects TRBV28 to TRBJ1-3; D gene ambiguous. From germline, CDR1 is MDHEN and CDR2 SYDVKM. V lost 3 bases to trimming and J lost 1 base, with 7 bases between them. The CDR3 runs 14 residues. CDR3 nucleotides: TGTGCCAGCAGTTTCGGGGTTTCTGGAAACACCATATATTTT. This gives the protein CASSFGVSGNTIYF.

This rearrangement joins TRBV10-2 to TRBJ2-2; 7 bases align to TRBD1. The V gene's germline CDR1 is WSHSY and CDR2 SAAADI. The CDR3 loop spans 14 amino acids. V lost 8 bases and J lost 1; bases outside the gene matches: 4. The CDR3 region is CASLGQKNTGELFF. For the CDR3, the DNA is TGCGCCAGCCTGGGACAGAAGAACACCGGGGAGCTGTTTTTT.

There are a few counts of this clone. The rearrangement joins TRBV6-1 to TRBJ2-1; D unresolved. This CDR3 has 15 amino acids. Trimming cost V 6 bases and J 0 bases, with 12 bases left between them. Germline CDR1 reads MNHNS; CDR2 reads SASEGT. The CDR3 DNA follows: TGTGCCAGCAGCAAAGACGCGGCCTCCTACAATGAGCAGTTCTTC. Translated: CASSKDAASYNEQFF.

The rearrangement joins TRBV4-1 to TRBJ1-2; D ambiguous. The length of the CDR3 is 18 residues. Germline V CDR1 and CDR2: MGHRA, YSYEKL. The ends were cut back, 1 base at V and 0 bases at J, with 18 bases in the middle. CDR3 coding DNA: TGCGCCAGCAGCCAAGTCGCCCCTAGAGTTTACTCTAACTATGGCTACACCTTC. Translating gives CASSQVAPRVYSNYGYTF.

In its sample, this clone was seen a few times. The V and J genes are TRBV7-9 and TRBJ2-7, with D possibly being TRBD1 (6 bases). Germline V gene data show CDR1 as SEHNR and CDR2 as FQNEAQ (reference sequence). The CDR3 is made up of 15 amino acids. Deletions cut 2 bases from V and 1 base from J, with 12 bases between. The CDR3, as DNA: TGTGCCAGCAGCTTACCGGGGCAGGGGTCCTACGAGCAGTACTTC. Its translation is CASSLPGQGSYEQYF. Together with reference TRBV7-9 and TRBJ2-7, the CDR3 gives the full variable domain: DTGVSQNPRHKITKRGQNVTFRCDPISEHNRLYWYRQTLGQGPEFLTYFQNEAQLEKSRLLSDRFSAERPKGSFSTLEIQRTEQGDSAMYLCASSLPGQGSYEQYFGPGTRLTVT.

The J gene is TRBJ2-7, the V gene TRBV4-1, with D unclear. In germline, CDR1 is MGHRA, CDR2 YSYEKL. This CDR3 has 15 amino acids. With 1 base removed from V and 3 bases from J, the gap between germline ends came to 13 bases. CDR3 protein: CASSQGSILDYEQYF. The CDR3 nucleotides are TGCGCCAGCAGCCAAGGGAGCATCCTAGACTACGAGCAGTACTTC.

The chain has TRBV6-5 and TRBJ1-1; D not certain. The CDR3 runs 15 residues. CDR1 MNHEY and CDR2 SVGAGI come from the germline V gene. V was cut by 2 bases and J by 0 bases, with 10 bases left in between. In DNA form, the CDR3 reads TGTGCCAGCAGTTACGGGGTGGGAGTGAACACTGAAGCTTTCTTT. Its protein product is CASSYGVGVNTEAFF.

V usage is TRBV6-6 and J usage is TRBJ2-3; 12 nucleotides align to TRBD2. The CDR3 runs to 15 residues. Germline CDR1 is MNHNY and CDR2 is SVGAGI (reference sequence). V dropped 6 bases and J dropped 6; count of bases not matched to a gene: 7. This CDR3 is CASSPVTSGSDTQYF. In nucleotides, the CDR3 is TGTGCCAGCAGCCCGGTGACTAGCGGGAGTGATACGCAGTATTTT.

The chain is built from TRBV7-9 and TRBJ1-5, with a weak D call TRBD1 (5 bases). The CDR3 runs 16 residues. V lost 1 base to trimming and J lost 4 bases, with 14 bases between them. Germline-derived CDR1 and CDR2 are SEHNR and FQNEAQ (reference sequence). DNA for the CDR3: TGTGCCAGCAGCTTAGATGGAGGGGTGGGGAATCAGCCCCAGCATTTT. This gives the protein CASSLDGGVGNQPQHF.

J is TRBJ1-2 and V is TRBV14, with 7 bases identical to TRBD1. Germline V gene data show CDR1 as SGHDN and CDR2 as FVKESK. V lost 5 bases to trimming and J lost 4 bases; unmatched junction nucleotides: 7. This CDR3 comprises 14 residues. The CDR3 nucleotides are TGTGCCAGCAGCTTCGGACAGGCCTTCTATGGCTACACCTTC. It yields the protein CASSFGQAFYGYTF.

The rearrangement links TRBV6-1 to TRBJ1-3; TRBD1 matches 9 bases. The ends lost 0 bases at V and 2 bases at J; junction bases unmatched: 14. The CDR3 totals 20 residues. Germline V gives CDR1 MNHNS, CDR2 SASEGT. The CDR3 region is CASSEARILFWTGAGNTIYF. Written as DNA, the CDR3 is TGTGCCAGCAGTGAAGCCCGTATCCTCTTTTGGACAGGGGCTGGAAACACCATATATTTT.

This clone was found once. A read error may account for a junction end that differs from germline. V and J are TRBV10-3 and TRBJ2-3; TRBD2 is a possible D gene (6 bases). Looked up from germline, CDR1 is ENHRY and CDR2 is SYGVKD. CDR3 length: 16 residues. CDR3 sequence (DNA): TGTGCCAGCAGTCAATTCGCGGGACTTGGCACAGATACGCAGTATTTT. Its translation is CASSQFAGLGTDTQYF.

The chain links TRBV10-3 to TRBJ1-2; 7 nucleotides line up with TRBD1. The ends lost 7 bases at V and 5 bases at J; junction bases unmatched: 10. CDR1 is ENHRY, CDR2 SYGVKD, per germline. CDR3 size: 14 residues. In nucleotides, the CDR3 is TGTGCCATCACCACGGACAGGACGGGGTATGGCTACACCTTC. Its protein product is CAITTDRTGYGYTF.